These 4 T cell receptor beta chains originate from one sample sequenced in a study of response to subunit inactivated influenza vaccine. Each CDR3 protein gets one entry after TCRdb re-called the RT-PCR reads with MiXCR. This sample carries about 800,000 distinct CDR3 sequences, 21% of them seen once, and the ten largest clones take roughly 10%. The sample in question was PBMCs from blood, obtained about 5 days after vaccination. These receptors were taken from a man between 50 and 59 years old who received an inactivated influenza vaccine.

This chain's CDR3 is CASSLDGEAFF. As DNA, the CDR3 is TGCGCCAGCAGCTTGGACGGTGAAGCTTTCTTT. The rearrangement joins TRBV5-1 to TRBJ1-1; no firm D call. This CDR3 contains 11 residues. V shed 0 bases and J shed 7 bases, with 4 bases lying between them. Germline V gene data show CDR1 as SGHRS and CDR2 as YFSETQ.

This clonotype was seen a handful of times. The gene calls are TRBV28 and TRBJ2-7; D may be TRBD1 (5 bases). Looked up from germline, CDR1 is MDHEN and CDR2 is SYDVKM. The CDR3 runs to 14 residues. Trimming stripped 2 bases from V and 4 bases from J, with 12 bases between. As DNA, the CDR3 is TGTGCCAGCAGTTTAGTTCGACAGCCGTACGAGCAGTACTTC. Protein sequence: CASSLVRQPYEQYF.

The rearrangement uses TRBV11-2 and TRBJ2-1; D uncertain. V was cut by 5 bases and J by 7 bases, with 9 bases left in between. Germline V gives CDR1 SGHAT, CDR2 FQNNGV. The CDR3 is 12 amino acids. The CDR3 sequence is CASSPNGNEQFF. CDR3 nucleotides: TGTGCCAGCAGCCCTAACGGGAATGAGCAGTTCTTC.

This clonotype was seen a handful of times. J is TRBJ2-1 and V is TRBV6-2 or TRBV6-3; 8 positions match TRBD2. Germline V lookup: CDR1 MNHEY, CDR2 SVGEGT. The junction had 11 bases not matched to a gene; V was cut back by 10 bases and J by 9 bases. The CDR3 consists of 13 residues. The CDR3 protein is CANPGLVHGEQFF. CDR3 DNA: TGTGCCAATCCGGGACTAGTCCACGGTGAGCAGTTCTTC.